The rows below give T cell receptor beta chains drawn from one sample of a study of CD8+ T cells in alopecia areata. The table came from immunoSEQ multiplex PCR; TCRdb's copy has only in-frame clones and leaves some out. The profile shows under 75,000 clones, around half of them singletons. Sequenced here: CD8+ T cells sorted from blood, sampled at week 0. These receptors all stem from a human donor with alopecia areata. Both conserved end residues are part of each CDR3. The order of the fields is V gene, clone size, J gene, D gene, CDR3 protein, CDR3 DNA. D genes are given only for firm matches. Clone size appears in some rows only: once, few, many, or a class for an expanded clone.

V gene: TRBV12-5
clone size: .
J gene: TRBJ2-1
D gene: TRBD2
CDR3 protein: CASGPSGYNEQFF
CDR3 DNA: TGTGCTAGTGGCCCTAGCGGATACAATGAGCAGTTCTTC

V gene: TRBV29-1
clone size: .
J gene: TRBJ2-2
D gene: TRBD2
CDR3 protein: CSVFELAATGELFF
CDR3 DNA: TGCAGCGTTTTCGAACTAGCGGCTACCGGGGAGCTGTTTTTT

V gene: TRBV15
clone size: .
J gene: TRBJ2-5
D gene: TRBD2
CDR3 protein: CATSRDHGLAMETQYF
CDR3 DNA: TGTGCCACCAGCAGAGATCATGGACTAGCGATGGAGACCCAGTACTTC

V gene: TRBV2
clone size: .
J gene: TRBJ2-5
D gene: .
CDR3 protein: CASSPLGGPETQYF
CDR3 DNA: TGTGCCAGCAGCCCACTCGGGGGACCGGAGACCCAGTACTTC

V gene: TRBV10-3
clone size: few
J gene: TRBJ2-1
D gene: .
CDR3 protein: CAISVTGQYNEQFF
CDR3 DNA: TGTGCCATCAGTGTGACGGGCCAGTACAATGAGCAGTTCTTC

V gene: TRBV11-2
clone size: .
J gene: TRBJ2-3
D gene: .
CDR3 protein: CASSLLRPIGDTQYF
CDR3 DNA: TGTGCCAGCAGCTTACTTAGGCCGATTGGCGACACGCAGTATTTT

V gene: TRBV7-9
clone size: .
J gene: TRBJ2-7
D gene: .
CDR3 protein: CASSLVGRETYEQYF
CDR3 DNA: TGTGCCAGCAGCTTAGTGGGACGGGAGACCTACGAGCAGTACTTC

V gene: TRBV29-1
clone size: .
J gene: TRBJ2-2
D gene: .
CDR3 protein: CSVEDRGIAGELFF
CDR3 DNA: TGCAGCGTTGAAGATCGGGGGATTGCCGGGGAGCTGTTTTTT

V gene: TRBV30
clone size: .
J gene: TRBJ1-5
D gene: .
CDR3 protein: CAWSSGGRGQPQHF
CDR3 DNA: TGTGCCTGGAGTTCCGGGGGCAGAGGTCAGCCCCAGCATTTT

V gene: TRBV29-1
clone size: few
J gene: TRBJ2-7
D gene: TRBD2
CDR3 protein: CSVTGTSGRVALYEQYF
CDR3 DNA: TGCAGCGTAACCGGAACTAGCGGGAGGGTGGCGCTCTACGAGCAGTACTTC

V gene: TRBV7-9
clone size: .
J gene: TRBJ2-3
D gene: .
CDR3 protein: CASSLAHGENTDTQYF
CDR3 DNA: TGTGCCAGCAGCTTAGCCCACGGGGAGAACACAGATACGCAGTATTTT

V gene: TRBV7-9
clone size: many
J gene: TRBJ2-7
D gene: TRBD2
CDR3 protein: CATRGLAAYEQYF
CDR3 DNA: TGTGCCACCCGCGGACTAGCGGCCTACGAGCAGTACTTC

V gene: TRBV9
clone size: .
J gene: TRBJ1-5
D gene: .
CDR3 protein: CASSAGGGNQPQHF
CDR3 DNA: TGTGCCAGCAGCGCGGGTGGGGGCAATCAGCCCCAGCATTTT